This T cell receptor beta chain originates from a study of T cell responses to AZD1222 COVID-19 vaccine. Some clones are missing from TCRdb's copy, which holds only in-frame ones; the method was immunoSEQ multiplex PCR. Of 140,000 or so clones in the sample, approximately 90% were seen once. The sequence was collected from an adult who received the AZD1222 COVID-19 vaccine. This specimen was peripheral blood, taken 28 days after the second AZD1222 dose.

The CDR3 protein is CASSTPGEGGYGYTF. The CDR3 nucleotides are TGTGCCAGCAGCACACCAGGGGAGGGGGGCTATGGCTACACCTTC. The chain employs TRBV28 and TRBJ1-2, with D maybe TRBD1 (6 bases). V was clipped by 6 bases and J by 4 bases, with 18 bases between them. This CDR3 region has 15 residues. Germline loops: CDR1 MDHEN, CDR2 SYDVKM.